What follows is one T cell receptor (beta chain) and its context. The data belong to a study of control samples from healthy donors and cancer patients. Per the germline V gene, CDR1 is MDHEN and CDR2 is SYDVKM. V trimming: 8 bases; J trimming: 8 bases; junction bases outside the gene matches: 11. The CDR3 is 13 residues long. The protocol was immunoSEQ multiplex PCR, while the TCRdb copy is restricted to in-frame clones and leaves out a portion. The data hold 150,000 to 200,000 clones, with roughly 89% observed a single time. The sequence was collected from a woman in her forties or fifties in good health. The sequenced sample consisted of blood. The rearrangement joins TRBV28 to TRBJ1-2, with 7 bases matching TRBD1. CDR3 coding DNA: TGTGCCAGCCTGAGACAGGGACTCGAGGGCTACACCTTC. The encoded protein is CASLRQGLEGYTF.